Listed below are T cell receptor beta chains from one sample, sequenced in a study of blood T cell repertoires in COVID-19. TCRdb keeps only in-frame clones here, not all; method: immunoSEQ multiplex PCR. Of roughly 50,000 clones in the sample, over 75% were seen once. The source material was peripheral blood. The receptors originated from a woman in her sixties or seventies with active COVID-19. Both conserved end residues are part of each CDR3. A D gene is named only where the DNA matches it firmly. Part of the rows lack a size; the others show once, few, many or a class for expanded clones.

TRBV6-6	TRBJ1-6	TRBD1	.	TGTGCCAGCAGTTCCGGACAGGGCAATTCACCCCTCCACTTT	CASSSGQGNSPLHF
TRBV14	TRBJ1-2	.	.	TGTGCCAGCAGCCAAGACTGGCCGGCGGGCGGCTACACCTTC	CASSQDWPAGGYTF
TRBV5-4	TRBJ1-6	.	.	TGTGCCAGCAGCTTGGGCAGCTCGCCGGGGTCACCCCTCCACTTT	CASSLGSSPGSPLHF
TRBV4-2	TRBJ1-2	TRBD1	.	TGTGCCAGCAGCCAAGGGGCCCAGGGGGTAAACTATGGCTACACCTTC	CASSQGAQGVNYGYTF
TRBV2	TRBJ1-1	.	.	TGTGCCAGCATAGTGATGATGAACACTGAAGCTTTCTTT	CASIVMMNTEAFF
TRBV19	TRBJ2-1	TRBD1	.	TGTGCCAGTAATATAGGGGGCGCCTACAATGAGCAGTTCTTC	CASNIGGAYNEQFF
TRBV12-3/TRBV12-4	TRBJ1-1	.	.	TGTGCCAGCAGTCTCCTGACAGGACGTGAAGCTTTCTTT	CASSLLTGREAFF
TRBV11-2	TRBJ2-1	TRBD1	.	TGTGCCAGCAGCTTATTTACTGGACAGGGGGCCTATGAGCAGTTCTTC	CASSLFTGQGAYEQFF
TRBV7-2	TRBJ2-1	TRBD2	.	TGTGCCAGCAGCTTAAGCGGGGGCTCCTACAATGAGCAGTTCTTC	CASSLSGGSYNEQFF
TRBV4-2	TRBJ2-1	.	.	TGTGCCAGCAGCCATGTGGGGTACAGGGTTGAGCAGTTCTTC	CASSHVGYRVEQFF
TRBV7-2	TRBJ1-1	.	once	TGTGCCAGCAGCTCACAACAGGGAAACACTGAAGCTTTCTTT	CASSSQQGNTEAFF
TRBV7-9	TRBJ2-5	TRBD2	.	TGTGCCAGCAGCTTAGAGCGGGGGTACCCCCAAGAGACCCAGTACTTC	CASSLERGYPQETQYF
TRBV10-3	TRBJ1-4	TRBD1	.	TGTGCCATCAGTGATGGACAGGGTGCAACTAATGAAAAACTGTTTTTT	CAISDGQGATNEKLFF
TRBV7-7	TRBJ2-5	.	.	TGTGCTAGCAGCGTGGAACGTACGGGGACCCAGTACTTC	CASSVERTGTQYF
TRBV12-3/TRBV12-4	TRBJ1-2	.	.	TGTGCCAGCAGTTTAGGCCGGGCGGGGGGCTACACCTTC	CASSLGRAGGYTF
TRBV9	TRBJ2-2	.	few	TGTGCCAGCAGCCTGGGGGGAGTCGGGGAGCTGTTTTTT	CASSLGGVGELFF
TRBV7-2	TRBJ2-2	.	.	TGTGCCAGCAGCCCCGGGGGAATCACCGGGGAGCTGTTTTTT	CASSPGGITGELFF
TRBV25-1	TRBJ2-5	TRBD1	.	TGTGCCAGCAGGGGACAGGGGAGGGAGACCCAGTACTTC	CASRGQGRETQYF
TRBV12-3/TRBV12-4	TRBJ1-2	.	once	TGTGCCAGCAGTTTCCTTAACTATGGCTACACCTTC	CASSFLNYGYTF
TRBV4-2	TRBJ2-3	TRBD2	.	TGTGCCAGCAGCCAAGATAGCGGGGGTGGAGATACGCAGTATTTT	CASSQDSGGGDTQYF
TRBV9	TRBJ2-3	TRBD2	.	TGTGCCAGCAGCCCCATCAGGCGGGGGGCCGGGGATACGCAGTATTTT	CASSPIRRGAGDTQYF
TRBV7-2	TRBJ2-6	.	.	TGTGCCAGCAGCTTAAGCGGGCCTGCTGGGGCCAACGTCCTGACTTTC	CASSLSGPAGANVLTF
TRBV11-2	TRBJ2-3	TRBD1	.	TGTGCCAGCAGGGCCCCAGGAAAACGGGCGGGACAGGGGTCAGATACGCAGTATTTT	CASRAPGKRAGQGSDTQYF
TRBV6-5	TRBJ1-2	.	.	TGTGCCAGCAGTTACTCGATCAGTCCTAACTATGGCTACACCTTC	CASSYSISPNYGYTF
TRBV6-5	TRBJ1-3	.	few	TGTGCCAGCAGAAGAGACAACTCTGGAAACACCATATATTTT	CASRRDNSGNTIYF
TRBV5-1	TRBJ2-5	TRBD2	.	TGCGCCAGCAGGTCTGGGACTAACCTACAAGAGACCCAGTACTTC	CASRSGTNLQETQYF
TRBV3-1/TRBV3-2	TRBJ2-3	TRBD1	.	TGTGCCAGCAGCCAAGCCGGGACAGGGGAAGGAGATACGCAGTATTTT	CASSQAGTGEGDTQYF
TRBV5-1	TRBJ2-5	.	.	TGCGCCAGCAGCTACGACGCGGTGTACCAAGAGACCCAGTACTTC	CASSYDAVYQETQYF
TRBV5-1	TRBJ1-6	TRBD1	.	TGCGCCAGCAGCCCGGTTTGGGGACAGGGAAGGCCCCTCCACTTT	CASSPVWGQGRPLHF
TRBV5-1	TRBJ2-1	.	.	TGCGCCAGCAGCTTGCAACCCAGGGATGAGCAGTTCTTC	CASSLQPRDEQFF
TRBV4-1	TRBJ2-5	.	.	TGCGCCAGCAGCCCCACCTCCCAGGAGACCCAGTACTTC	CASSPTSQETQYF
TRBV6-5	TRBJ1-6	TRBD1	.	TGTGCCAGCAGGGGGGAGGACAGGACAAATTCACCCCTCCACTTT	CASRGEDRTNSPLHF
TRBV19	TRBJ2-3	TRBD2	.	TGTGCCACTCATCCGGGCGGGGGTAGCACAGATACGCAGTATTTT	CATHPGGGSTDTQYF
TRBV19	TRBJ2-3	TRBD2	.	TGTGCCAGTACCGAGGGCGGGGGGGCCGTTGATACGCAGTATTTT	CASTEGGGAVDTQYF
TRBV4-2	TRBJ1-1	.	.	TGTGCCAGCAGCCAAGGGGGCCTTCGGAGCCCCATGAACACTGAAGCTTTCTTT	CASSQGGLRSPMNTEAFF
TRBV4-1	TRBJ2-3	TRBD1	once	TGCGCCAGCAGCCGAGGACAGGGGGCTCCAGATACGCAGTATTTT	CASSRGQGAPDTQYF
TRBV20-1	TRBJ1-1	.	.	TGCAGTGCTAGACCAGAACGAGCTTTCTTT	CSARPERAFF
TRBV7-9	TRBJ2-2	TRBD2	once	TGTGCCAGCAGCACGGCTAGCGGGGAAAACACCGGGGAGCTGTTTTTT	CASSTASGENTGELFF
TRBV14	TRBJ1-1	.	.	TGTGCCAGCAGCCTAGTAACGGGTAGGCCCACTGAAGCTTTCTTT	CASSLVTGRPTEAFF
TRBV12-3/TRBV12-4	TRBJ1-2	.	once	TGTGCCAGTAGTGGCAGGGTATCGAATGGCTACACCTTC	CASSGRVSNGYTF
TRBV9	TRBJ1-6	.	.	TGTGCCAGCAGCGAGAGCATCTCTCTGGACAGAGGAGGCTCACCCCTCCACTTT	CASSESISLDRGGSPLHF
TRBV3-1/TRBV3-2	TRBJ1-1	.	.	TGTGCCAGCAGCCAGGGGGGGTTTTACACTGAAGCTTTCTTT	CASSQGGFYTEAFF
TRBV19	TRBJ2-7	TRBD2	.	TGTGCCAGTAGTCTGGGACTAGCGGGGGCCACCTACGAGCAGTACTTC	CASSLGLAGATYEQYF
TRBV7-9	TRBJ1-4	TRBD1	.	TGTGCCAGCAGCCCCAACCCTTGGACAGGATATGAAAAACTGTTTTTT	CASSPNPWTGYEKLFF
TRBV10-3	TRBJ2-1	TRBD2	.	TGTGCCATCAGTGAGTCGAGTAGCGGGAACCAAAATGAGCAGTTCTTC	CAISESSSGNQNEQFF
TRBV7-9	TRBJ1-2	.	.	TGTGCCAGCAGCTTCTCAGGAAACTATGGCTACACCTTC	CASSFSGNYGYTF
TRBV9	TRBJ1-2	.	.	TGTGCCAGCAGCGTCACAGGGCCCTATGGCTACACCTTC	CASSVTGPYGYTF
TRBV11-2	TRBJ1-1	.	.	TGTGCCAGCAGCTTAGTGGTGGGGCGAAACACTGAAGCTTTCTTT	CASSLVVGRNTEAFF
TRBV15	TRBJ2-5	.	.	TGTGCCACCAGCAGGGGTTCAAGGGGCGCTAACGCTCAAGAGACCCAGTACTTC	CATSRGSRGANAQETQYF
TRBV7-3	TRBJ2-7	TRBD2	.	TGTGCCAGCAGCTCTACTAGCGGGGGATCCGAGCAGTACTTC	CASSSTSGGSEQYF
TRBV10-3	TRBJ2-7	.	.	TGTGCCATCAGTGGGTCAGGGGCGCGATACGAGCAGTACTTC	CAISGSGARYEQYF
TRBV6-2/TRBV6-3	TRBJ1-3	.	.	TGTGCCAGCAGTAGAGACAACTCTGGAAACACCATATATTTT	CASSRDNSGNTIYF